The next 12 T cell receptor beta chains were all read from a single sample in a study of blood T cell repertoires in COVID-19. Data came from immunoSEQ multiplex PCR; TCRdb stores just in-frame clones and leaves some out. The sample carries approximately 290,000 clones, about 93% recorded once. The sample was PBMCs or T cells enriched from blood (not recorded which). All receptors derive from a woman in her thirties who had recovered from COVID-19.

The genes are TRBV12-3 or TRBV12-4 and TRBJ1-4; no firm D call. The ends were cut back, 3 bases at V and 7 bases at J, with 9 bases in the middle. The CDR3 loop spans 13 amino acids. CDR3 amino acids: CASSLRVGEKLFF. The CDR3 DNA is TGTGCCAGCAGTTTGAGGGTTGGTGAAAAACTGTTTTTT.

This clone was seen a handful of times. This sequence joins TRBV30 and TRBJ1-4; TRBD1 aligns across 9 bases. Losses at the gene ends were 1 base for V and 10 bases for J; bases not matched to a gene: 7. This CDR3 comprises 14 residues. Germline V gene sequence: CDR1 GTSNPN, CDR2 SVGIG (reference sequence). The CDR3 DNA is TGTGCCTGGAGTGGCCGGGACAGGGTAGGAAAACTGTTTTTT. This sequence encodes CAWSGRDRVGKLFF.

V is TRBV19 and J is TRBJ1-2; D remains ambiguous. Germline-derived CDR1 and CDR2 are LNHDA and SQIVND (reference sequence). This CDR3 is 12 amino acids long. Trimming took 5 bases from V and 6 from J, leaving 10 bases between them. The CDR3 region is CASSFAPDGYTF. The CDR3 coding sequence is TGTGCCAGTAGTTTTGCACCAGATGGCTACACCTTC.

This clone was seen just once. The chain joins TRBV5-6 to TRBJ2-5; D unclear. The CDR3 is made up of 16 amino acids. Between the trimmed V and J ends, which lost 3 bases and 2 bases, there was a span of 17 bases. The V gene's germline CDR1 is SGHDT and CDR2 YYEEEE. The chain's CDR3 is CASSWLGATTQETQYF. DNA of the CDR3: TGTGCCAGCAGCTGGCTCGGAGCAACAACACAAGAGACCCAGTACTTC.

V usage is TRBV28 and J usage is TRBJ1-5; the match to TRBD1 covers 8 bases. This CDR3 region has 15 residues. CDR1 and CDR2 from the germline V gene are MDHEN and SYDVKM. V shed 8 bases and J 0 bases; nucleotides not matched to a gene: 6. CDR3 residues: CASYFQGASNQPQHF. CDR3 bases: TGTGCCAGCTACTTTCAGGGGGCTAGCAATCAGCCCCAGCATTTT. The entire variable domain, with the rest obtained from reference TRBV28 and TRBJ1-5, is as follows: DVKVTQSSRYLVKRTGEKVFLECVQDMDHENMFWYRQDPGLGLRLIYFSYDVKMKEKGDIPEGYSVSREKKERFSLILESASTNQTSMYLCASYFQGASNQPQHFGDGTRLSIL.

The CDR3 protein is CSVASSPGEAFF. In DNA form, the CDR3 reads TGCAGCGTTGCGTCCTCCCCCGGTGAAGCTTTCTTT. J is TRBJ1-1 and V is TRBV29-1, with D unclear. The CDR3 contains 12 residues. The germline V and J ends were trimmed by 4 bases and 7 bases, with 13 bases remaining between them. Germline lookup yields CDR1 SQVTM and CDR2 ANQGSEA.

V usage is TRBV4-2 and J usage is TRBJ2-6, with D maybe TRBD1 (6 bases). V was clipped by 3 bases and J by 1 base, with 13 bases between them. Germline V CDR1 and CDR2: LGHNA, YNFKEQ. This CDR3 has 17 residues. CDR3 residues: CASSQGAFRSGANVLTF. The DNA of the CDR3 is TGTGCCAGCAGCCAGGGGGCCTTTCGGTCTGGGGCCAACGTCCTGACTTTC.

This chain connects TRBV11-3 to TRBJ2-1, with D tentatively TRBD1 (5 bases). CDR3 size: 14 residues. Germline V gene lookup returns CDR1 SGHNT and CDR2 YENEEA. The V end lost 3 bases, the J end lost 6 bases, and 12 bases lay between the germline ends. CDR3 protein: CASSLGREANEQFF. CDR3 in DNA: TGTGCCAGCAGCTTGGGCAGGGAAGCCAATGAGCAGTTCTTC. Variable domain in full (rest from reference TRBV11-3 and TRBJ2-1): EAGVVQSPRYKIIEKKQPVAFWCNPISGHNTLYWYLQNLGQGPELLIRYENEEAVDDSQLPKDRFSAERLKGVDSTLKIQPAELGDSAVYLCASSLGREANEQFFGPGTRLTVL.

The table lists this clone with a count of one. The chain carries TRBV28 and TRBJ2-2, with TRBD2 as a possible D gene (5 bases). The germline V gene encodes CDR1 MDHEN and CDR2 SYDVKM. V gave up 7 bases and J gave up 7 bases, with 16 bases separating them. The CDR3 has 14 residues. CDR3 sequence reads: CASTSPGSGGELFF. In nucleotides, the CDR3 is TGTGCCAGCACCTCCCCGGGAAGTGGCGGGGAGCTGTTTTTT.

The chain couples TRBV28 to TRBJ2-5; 11 bases match TRBD2. V was clipped by 5 bases and J by 2 bases; unmatched bases: 10. This CDR3 is 17 amino acids long. CDR1 is MDHEN and CDR2 is SYDVKM in the germline V gene. The CDR3 DNA sequence: TGTGCCAGCAGTGCGGGACTAGCGGATCCGACGCAAGAGACCCAGTACTTC. Residues: CASSAGLADPTQETQYF.

The J gene is TRBJ2-3, the V gene TRBV5-1; the match to TRBD1 covers 7 bases. V trimming: 0 bases; J trimming: 6 bases; junction bases outside the gene matches: 10. This CDR3 spans 16 amino acids. CDR1 is SGHRS, CDR2 YFSETQ, per germline. DNA of the CDR3: TGCGCCAGCAGCTTGGAACCCACAGGGGCGTCGGATACGCAGTATTTT. This sequence encodes CASSLEPTGASDTQYF.

The table lists this clone with a count of one. This rearrangement joins TRBV28 to TRBJ2-7; TRBD1 matches 9 bases. With 5 bases clipped from V and 7 bases from J, the junction kept 18 bases outside the gene matches. From germline, CDR1 is MDHEN and CDR2 SYDVKM. CDR3 length: 17 amino acids. The CDR3 DNA sequence: TGTGCCAGCAGTCAAAGCAGAGGGACAGGGATTCGTAGGGAGCAGTACTTC. Protein sequence: CASSQSRGTGIRREQYF.